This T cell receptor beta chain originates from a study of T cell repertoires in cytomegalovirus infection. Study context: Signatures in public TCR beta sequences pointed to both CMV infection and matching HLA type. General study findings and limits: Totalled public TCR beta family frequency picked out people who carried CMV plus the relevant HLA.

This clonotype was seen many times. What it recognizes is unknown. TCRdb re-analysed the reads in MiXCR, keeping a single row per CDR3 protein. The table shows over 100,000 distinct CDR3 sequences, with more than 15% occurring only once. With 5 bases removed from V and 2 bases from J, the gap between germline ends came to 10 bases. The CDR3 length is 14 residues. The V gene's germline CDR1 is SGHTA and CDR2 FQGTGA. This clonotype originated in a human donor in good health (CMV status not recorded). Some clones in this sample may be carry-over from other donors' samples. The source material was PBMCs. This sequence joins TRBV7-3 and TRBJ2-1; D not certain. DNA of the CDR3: TGTGCCAGCAGCCTAAGTAAGGCCTACAATGAGCAGTTCTTC. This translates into CASSLSKAYNEQFF.